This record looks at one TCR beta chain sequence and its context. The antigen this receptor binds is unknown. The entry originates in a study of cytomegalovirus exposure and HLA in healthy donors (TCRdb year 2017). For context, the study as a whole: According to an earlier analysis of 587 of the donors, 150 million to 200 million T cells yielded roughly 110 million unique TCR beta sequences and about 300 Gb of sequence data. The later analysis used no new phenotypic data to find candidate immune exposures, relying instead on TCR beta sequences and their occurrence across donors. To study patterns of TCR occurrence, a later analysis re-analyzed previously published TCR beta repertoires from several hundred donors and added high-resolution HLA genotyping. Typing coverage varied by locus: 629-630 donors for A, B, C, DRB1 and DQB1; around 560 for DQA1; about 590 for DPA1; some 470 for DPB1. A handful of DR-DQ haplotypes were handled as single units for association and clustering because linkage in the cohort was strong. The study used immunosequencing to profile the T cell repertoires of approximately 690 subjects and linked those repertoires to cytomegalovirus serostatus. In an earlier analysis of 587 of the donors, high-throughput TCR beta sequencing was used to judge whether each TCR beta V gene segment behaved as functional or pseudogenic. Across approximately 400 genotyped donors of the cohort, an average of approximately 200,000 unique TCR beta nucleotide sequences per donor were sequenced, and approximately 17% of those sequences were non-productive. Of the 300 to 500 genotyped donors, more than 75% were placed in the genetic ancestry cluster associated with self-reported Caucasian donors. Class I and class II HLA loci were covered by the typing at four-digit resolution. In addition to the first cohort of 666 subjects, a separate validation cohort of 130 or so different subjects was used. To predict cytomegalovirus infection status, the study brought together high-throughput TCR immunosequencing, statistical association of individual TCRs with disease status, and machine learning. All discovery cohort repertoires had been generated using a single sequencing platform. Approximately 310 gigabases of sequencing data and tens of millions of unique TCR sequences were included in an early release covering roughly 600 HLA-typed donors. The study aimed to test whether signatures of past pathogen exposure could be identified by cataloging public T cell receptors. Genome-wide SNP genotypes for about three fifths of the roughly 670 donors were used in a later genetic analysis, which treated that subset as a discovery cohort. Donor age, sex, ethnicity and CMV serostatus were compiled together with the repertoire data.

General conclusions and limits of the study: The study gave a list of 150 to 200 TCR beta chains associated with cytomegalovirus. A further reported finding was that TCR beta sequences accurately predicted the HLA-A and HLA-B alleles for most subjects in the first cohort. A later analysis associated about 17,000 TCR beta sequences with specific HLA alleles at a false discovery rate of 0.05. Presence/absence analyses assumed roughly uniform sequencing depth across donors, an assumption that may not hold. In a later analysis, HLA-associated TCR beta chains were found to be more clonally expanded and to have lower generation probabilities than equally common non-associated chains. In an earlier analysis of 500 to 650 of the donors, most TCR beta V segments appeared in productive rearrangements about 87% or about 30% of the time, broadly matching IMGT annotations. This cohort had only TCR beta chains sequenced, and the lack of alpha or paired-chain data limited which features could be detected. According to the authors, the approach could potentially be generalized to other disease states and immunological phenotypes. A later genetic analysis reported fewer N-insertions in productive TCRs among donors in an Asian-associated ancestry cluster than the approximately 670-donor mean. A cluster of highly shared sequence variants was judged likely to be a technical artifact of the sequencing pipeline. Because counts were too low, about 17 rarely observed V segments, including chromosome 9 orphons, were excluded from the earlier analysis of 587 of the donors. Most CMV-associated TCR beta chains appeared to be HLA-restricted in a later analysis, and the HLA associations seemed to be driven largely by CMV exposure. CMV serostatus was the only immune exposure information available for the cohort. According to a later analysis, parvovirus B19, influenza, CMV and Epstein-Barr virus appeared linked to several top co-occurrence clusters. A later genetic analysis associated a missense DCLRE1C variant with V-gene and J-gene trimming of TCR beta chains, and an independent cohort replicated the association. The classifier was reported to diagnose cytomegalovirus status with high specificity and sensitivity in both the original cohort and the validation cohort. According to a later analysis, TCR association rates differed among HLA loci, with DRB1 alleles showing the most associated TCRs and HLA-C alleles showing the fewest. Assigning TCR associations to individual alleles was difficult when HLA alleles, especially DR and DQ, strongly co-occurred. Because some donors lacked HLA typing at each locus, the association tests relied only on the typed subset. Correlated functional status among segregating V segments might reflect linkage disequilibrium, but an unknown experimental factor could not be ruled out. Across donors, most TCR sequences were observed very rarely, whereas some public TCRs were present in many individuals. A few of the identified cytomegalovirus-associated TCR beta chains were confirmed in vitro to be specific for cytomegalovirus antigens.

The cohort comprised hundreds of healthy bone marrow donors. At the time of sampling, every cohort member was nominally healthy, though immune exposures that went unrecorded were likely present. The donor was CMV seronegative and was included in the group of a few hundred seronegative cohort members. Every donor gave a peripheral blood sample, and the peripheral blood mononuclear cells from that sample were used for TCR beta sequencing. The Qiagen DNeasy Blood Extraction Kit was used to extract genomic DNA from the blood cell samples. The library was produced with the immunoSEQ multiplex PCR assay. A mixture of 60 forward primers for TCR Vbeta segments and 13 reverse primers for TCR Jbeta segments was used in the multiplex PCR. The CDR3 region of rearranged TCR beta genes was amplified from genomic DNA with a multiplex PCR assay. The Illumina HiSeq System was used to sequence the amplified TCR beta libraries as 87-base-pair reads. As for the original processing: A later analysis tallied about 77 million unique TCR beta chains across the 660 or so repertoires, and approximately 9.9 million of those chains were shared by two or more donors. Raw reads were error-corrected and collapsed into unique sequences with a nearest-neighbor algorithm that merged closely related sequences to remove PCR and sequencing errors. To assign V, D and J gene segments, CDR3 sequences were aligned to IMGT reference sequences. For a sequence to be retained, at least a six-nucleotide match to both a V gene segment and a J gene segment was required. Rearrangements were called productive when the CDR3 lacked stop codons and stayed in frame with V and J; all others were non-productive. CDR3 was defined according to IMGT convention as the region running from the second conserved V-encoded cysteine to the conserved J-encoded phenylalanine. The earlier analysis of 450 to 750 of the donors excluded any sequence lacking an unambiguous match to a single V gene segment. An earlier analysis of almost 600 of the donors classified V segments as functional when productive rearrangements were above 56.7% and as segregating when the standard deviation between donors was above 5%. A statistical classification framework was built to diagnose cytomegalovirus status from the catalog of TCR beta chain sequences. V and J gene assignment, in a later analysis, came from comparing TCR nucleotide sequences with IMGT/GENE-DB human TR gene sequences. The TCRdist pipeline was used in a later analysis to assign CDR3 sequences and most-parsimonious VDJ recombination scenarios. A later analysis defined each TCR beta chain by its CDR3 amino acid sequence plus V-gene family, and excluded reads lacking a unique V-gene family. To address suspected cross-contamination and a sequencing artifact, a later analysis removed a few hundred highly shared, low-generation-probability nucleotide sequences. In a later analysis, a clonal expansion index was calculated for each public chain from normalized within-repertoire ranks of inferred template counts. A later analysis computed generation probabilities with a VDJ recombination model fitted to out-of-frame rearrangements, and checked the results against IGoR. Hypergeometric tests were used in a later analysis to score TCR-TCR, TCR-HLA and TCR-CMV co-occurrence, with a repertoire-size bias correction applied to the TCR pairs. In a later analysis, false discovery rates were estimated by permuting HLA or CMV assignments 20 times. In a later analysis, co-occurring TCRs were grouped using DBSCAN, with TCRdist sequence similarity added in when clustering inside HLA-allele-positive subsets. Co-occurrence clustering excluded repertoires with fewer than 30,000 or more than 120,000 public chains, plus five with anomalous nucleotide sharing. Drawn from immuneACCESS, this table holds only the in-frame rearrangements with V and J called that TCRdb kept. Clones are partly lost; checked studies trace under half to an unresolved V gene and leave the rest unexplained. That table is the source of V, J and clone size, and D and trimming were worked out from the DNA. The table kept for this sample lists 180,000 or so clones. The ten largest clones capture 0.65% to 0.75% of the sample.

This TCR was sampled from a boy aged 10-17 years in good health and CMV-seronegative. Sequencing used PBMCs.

The nucleotides are TGCGCCAGCAGTGAGTTTGAGGGCTATGAAGCTTTCTTT. This translates into CASSEFEGYEAFF. The sequence is built from TRBV10-1 and TRBJ1-1, with the identity of the D gene unclear. The CDR3 runs 13 amino acids, cysteine and phenylalanine included. Left in the record is the CDR3 DNA by itself, 39 bases read in frame from the first base. V and J are truncated by 1 base and 7 bases respectively, leaving an intervening sequence of 10 bases. CDR1 WNHNN and CDR2 SYGVQD were looked up in the germline V gene (reference sequence).